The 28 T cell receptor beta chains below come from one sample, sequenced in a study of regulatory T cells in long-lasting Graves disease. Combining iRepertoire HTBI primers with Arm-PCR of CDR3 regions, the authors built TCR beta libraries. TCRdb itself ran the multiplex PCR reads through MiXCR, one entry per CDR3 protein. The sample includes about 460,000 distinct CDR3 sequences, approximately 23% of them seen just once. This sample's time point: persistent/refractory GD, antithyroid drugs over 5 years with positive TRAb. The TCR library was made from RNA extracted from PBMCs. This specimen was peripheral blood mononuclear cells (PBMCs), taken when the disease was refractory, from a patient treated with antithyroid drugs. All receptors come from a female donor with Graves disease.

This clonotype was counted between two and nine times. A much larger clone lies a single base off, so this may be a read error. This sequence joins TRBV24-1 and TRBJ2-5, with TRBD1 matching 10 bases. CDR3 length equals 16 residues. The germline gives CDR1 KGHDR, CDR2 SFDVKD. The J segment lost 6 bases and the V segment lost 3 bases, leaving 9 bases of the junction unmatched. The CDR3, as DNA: TGTGCCACCAGTGATCGGACAGGGGGGCTTGAAAAGACCCAGTACTTC. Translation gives CATSDRTGGLEKTQYF.

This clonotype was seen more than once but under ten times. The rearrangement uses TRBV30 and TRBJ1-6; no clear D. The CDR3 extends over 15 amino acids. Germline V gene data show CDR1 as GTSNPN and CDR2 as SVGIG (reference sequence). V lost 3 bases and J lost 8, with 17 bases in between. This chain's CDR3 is CAWREFAGPDSPLHF. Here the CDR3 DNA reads TGTGCCTGGAGAGAGTTCGCTGGCCCGGATTCACCCCTCCACTTT.

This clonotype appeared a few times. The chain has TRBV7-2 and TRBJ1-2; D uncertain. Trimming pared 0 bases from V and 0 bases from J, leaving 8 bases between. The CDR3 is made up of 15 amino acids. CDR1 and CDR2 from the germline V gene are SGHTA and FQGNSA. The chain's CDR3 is CASSLADPTNYGYTF. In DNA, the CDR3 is TGTGCCAGCAGCTTAGCGGATCCTACTAACTATGGCTACACCTTC.

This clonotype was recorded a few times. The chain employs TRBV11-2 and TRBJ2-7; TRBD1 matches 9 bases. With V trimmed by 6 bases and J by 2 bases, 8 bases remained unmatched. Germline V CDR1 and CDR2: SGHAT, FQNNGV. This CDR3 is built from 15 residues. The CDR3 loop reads CASRVPGQGTYEQYF. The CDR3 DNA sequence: TGTGCCAGCAGGGTTCCGGGACAGGGAACCTACGAGCAGTACTTC.

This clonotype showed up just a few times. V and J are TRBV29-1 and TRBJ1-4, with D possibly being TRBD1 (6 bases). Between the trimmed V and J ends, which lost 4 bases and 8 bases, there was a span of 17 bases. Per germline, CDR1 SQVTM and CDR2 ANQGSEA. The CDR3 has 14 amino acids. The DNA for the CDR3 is TGCAGCGTTGGGTGGGGGGCTTCCCCCGAAAAACTGTTTTTT. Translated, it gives CSVGWGASPEKLFF. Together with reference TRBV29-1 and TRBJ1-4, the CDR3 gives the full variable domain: SAVISQKPSRDICQRGTSLTIQCQVDSQVTMMFWYRQQPGQSLTLIATANQGSEATYESGFVIDKFPISRPNLTFSTLTVSNMSPEDSSIYLCSVGWGASPEKLFFGSGTQLSVL.

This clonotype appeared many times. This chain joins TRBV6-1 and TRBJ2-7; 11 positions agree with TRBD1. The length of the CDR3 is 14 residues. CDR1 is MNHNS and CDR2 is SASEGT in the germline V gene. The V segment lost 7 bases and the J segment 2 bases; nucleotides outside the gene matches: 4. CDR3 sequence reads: CASNRDRGTYEQYF. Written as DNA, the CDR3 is TGTGCCAGCAACCGGGACAGGGGGACCTACGAGCAGTACTTC.

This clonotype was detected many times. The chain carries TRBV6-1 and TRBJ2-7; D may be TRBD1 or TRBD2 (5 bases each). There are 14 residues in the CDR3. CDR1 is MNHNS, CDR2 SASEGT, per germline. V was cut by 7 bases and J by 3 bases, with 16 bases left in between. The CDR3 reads CASKPSRDHYEQYF. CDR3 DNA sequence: TGTGCCAGCAAGCCTTCCCGGGACCACTACGAGCAGTACTTC.

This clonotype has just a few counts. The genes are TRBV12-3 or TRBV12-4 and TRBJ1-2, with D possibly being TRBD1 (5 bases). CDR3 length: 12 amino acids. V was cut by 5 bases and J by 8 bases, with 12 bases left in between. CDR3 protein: CASSPSGDGYTF. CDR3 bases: TGTGCCAGCAGTCCCTCGGGGGACGGCTACACCTTC.

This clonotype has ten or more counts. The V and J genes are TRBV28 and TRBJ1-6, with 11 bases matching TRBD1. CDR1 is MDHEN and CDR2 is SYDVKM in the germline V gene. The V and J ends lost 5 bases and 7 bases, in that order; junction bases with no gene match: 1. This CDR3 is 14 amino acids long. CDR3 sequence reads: CASSGQGANSPLHF. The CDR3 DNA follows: TGTGCCAGCAGTGGACAGGGGGCGAATTCACCCCTCCACTTT.

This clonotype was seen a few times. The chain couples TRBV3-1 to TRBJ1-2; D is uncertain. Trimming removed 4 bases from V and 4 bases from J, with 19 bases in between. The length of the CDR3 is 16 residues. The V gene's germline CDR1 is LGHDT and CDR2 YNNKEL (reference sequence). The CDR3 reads CASSPSSRSNIYGYTF. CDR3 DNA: TGTGCCAGCAGCCCGAGCTCCAGGTCCAACATCTATGGCTACACCTTC.

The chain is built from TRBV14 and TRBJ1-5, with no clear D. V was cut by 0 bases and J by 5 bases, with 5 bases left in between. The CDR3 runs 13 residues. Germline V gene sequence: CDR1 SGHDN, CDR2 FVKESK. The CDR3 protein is CASSQDSDQPQHF. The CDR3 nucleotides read TGTGCCAGCAGCCAAGATTCCGATCAGCCCCAGCATTTT.

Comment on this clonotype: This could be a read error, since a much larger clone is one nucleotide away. The CDR3 nucleotides are TGCAGTGCTAGGGAAGGGTACAAGCAGTACTTC. This gives the protein CSAREGYKQYF. The V call is TRBV20-1, the J call TRBJ2-7; no clear D gene. The CDR3 extends over 11 amino acids. Germline lookup yields CDR1 DFQATT and CDR2 SNEGSKA (reference sequence). Deletions cut 3 bases from V and 8 bases from J, with 11 bases between.

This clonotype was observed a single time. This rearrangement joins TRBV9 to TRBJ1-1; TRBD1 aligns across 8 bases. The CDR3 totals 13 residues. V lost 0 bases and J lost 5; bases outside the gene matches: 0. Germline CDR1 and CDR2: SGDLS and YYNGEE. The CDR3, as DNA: TGTGCCAGCAGCGTAGGACAGGGGACTGAAGCTTTCTTT. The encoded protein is CASSVGQGTEAFF.

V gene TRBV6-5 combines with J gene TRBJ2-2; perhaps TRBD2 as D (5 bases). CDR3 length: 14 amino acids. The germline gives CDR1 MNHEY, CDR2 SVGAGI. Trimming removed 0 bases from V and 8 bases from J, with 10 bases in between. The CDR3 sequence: CASSYSGTGGELFF. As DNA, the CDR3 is TGTGCCAGCAGTTACTCAGGCACGGGGGGGGAGCTGTTTTTT.

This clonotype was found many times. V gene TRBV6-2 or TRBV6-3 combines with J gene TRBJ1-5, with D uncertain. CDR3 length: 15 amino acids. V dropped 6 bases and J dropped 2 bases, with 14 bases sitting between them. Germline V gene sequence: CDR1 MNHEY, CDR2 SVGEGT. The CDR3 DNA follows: TGTGCCAGCAGGTTCGACAATAGTGGCAATCAGCCCCAGCATTTT. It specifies CASRFDNSGNQPQHF.

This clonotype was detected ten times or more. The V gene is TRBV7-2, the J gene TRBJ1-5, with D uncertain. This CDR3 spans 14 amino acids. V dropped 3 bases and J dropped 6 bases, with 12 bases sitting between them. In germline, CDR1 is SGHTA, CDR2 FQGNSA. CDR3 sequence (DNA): TGTGCCAGCAGCTTTGCCGACGAAACTCAGCCCCAGCATTTT. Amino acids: CASSFADETQPQHF.

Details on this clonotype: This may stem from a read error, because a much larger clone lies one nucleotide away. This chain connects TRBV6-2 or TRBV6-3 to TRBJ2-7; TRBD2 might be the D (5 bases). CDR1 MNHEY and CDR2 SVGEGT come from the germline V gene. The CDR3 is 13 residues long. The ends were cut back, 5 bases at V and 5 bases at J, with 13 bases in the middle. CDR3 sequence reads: CASSDRGNHEQYF. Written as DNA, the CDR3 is TGTGCCAGCAGTGACCGGGGTAACCACGAGCAGTACTTC.

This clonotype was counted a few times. CDR3 sequence reads: CSAPESGETQYF. The CDR3 DNA is TGCAGTGCCCCCGAATCAGGGGAGACCCAGTACTTC. The rearrangement joins TRBV20-1 to TRBJ2-5; D is possibly TRBD1 (5 bases). Germline CDR1 is DFQATT and CDR2 is SNEGSKA (reference sequence). This CDR3 region has 12 residues. Deletions cut 6 bases from V and 5 bases from J, with 13 bases between.

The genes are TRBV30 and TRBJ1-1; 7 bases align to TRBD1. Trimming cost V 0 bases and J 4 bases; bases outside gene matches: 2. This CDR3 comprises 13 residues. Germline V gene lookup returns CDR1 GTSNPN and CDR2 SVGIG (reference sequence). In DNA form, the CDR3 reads TGTGCCTGGAGTGTAGCAGGGGGCACTGAAGCTTTCTTT. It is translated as CAWSVAGGTEAFF. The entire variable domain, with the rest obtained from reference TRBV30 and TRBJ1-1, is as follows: SQTIHQWPATLVQPVGSPLSLECTVEGTSNPNLYWYRQAAGRGLQLLFYSVGIGQISSEVPQNLSASRPQDRQFILSSKKLLLSDSGFYLCAWSVAGGTEAFFGQGTRLTVV.

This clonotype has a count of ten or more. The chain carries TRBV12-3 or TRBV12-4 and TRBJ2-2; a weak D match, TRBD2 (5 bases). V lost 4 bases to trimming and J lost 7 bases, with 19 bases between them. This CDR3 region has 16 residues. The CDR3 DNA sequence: TGTGCCAGCAGTTACGACATCGGGGAATTTAACGGGGAGCTGTTTTTT. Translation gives CASSYDIGEFNGELFF.

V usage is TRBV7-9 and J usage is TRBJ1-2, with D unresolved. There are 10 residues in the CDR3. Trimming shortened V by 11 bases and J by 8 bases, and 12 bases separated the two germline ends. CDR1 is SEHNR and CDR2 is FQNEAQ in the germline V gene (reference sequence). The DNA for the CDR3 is TGTGCCGGCACCGAGCGGGGCTACACCTTC. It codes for CAGTERGYTF.

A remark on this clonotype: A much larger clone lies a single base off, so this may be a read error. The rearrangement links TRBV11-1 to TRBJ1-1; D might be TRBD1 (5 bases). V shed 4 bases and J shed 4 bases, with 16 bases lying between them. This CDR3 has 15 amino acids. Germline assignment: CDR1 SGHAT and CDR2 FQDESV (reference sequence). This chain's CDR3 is CASSSTRGESTEAFF. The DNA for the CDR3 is TGTGCCAGCAGCTCAACCCGGGGGGAGAGCACTGAAGCTTTCTTT.

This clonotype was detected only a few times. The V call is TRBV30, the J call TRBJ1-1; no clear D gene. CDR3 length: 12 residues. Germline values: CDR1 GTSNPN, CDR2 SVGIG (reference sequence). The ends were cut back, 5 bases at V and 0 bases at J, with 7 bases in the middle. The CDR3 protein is CAWGPLNTEAFF. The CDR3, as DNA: TGTGCCTGGGGTCCTTTGAACACTGAAGCTTTCTTT. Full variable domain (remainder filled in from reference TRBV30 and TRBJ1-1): SQTIHQWPATLVQPVGSPLSLECTVEGTSNPNLYWYRQAAGRGLQLLFYSVGIGQISSEVPQNLSASRPQDRQFILSSKKLLLSDSGFYLCAWGPLNTEAFFGQGTRLTVV.

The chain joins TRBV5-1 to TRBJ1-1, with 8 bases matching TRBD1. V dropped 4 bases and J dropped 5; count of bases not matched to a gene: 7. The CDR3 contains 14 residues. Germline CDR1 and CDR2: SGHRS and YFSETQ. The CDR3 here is CASSDRGAWTEAFF. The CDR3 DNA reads TGCGCCAGCAGCGACAGGGGTGCATGGACTGAAGCTTTCTTT.

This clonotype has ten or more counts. The CDR3 DNA is TGTGCCAGCAGTTACTCCTCGGACCTAGGTCAGCCCCAGCATTTT. Protein: CASSYSSDLGQPQHF. This chain links TRBV6-5 with TRBJ1-5; D call uncertain. The CDR3 is made up of 15 amino acids. Trimming cost V 0 bases and J 6 bases, with 12 bases left between them. From germline, CDR1 is MNHEY and CDR2 SVGAGI.

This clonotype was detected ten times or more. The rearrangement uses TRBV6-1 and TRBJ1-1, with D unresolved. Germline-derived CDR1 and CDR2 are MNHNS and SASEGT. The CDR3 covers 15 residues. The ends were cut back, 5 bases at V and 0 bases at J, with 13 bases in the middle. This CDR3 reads CASSKSDGMNTEAFF. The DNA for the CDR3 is TGTGCCAGCAGTAAATCGGACGGAATGAACACTGAAGCTTTCTTT.

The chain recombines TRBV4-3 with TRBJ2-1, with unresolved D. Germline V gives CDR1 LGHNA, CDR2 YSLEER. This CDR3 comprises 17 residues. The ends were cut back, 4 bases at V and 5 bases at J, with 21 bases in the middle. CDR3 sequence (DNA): TGCGCCAGCAGCCGAAGATATAAGCCAGGAGAACACAATGAGCAGTTCTTC. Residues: CASSRRYKPGEHNEQFF.

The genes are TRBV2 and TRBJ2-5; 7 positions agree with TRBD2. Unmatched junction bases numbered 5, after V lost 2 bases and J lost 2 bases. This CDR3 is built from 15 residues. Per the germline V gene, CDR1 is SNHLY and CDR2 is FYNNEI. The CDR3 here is CASSESREGQETQYF. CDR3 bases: TGTGCCAGCAGTGAATCCAGGGAGGGTCAAGAGACCCAGTACTTC.